The rows below give T cell receptor beta chains drawn from one sample of a study of shared clonotypes between healthy human individuals. Sequenced by immunoSEQ multiplex PCR; TCRdb stores in-frame clones only, minus some. Counted here are hundreds of thousands of clones, around 80% occurring once; the ten biggest clones make up about 12%. The sequencing input was PBMCs. The receptors come from a woman in her forties in good health. Some clones in this sample may be carry-over from other donors' samples. Both conserved end residues are part of each CDR3. The order of the fields is V gene, J gene, D gene, clone size, CDR3 DNA, CDR3 protein. The D gene is left open where the match is weak. Not all rows give a size; the values are once, few, many and, for expanded clones, a class.

TRBV5-1	TRBJ2-1	NA	NA	TGCGCCAGCAGCTTGGTAGGGGTACCCTACAATGAGCAGTTCTTC	CASSLVGVPYNEQFF
TRBV5-4	TRBJ2-3	TRBD2	NA	TGTGCCAGCAGCTTGGGAGCGGGAGTTACAGATACGCAGTATTTT	CASSLGAGVTDTQYF
TRBV28	TRBJ1-5	TRBD1	NA	TGTGCCAGCAGTGGACAGGATGGAGGCAATCAGCCCCAGCATTTT	CASSGQDGGNQPQHF
TRBV29-1	TRBJ1-3	TRBD1	few	TGCAGCGTAGAGACAGGGGGCGTAGGAAACACCATATATTTT	CSVETGGVGNTIYF
TRBV7-6	TRBJ2-3	NA	NA	TGTGCCAGCAGCGCTCAGGCTAGTGGCACAGATACGCAGTATTTT	CASSAQASGTDTQYF
TRBV2	TRBJ2-2	NA	NA	TGTGCCAGCACCTCTACTGCGAACACCGGGGAGCTGTTTTTT	CASTSTANTGELFF
TRBV9	TRBJ2-3	TRBD2	NA	TGTGCCAGCAGCGTTAGCGGGAGGCCAGATACGCAGTATTTT	CASSVSGRPDTQYF
TRBV2	TRBJ1-2	NA	NA	TGTGCCAGCAGTGCAGGGAACTATGGCTACACCTTC	CASSAGNYGYTF
TRBV28	TRBJ2-7	NA	NA	TGTGCCAGCAGGGGGACATACTACGAGCAGTACTTC	CASRGTYYEQYF
TRBV4-1	TRBJ1-1	NA	NA	TGCGCCAGCAGCCGAAAGATGAGTCCAGAGAACACTGAAGCTTTCTTT	CASSRKMSPENTEAFF
TRBV4-3	TRBJ2-3	TRBD2	NA	TGCGCCAGCAGCCAAGATGCTAGCGGGAGGGGAGGGGGCACAGATACGCAGTATTTT	CASSQDASGRGGGTDTQYF
TRBV19	TRBJ2-5	NA	NA	TGTGCCAGTAGTATCGGACAGTGGGGGCAAGAGACCCAGTACTTC	CASSIGQWGQETQYF
TRBV5-1	TRBJ2-2	NA	many	TGCGCCAGCAGCCTCCGGGGCGAGGGCACCGGGGAGCTGTTTTTT	CASSLRGEGTGELFF
TRBV5-1	TRBJ1-2	NA	once	TGCGCCAGCAGCCCCCGTTCGGACACCTATAGTGGCTACACCTTC	CASSPRSDTYSGYTF
TRBV9	TRBJ2-2	NA	NA	TGTGCCAGCAGCCCCAACCCGACTCCAAACACCGGGGAGCTGTTTTTT	CASSPNPTPNTGELFF
TRBV7-2	TRBJ2-7	NA	NA	TGTGCCAGCAGCTTTAGGGGGTCCTACGAGCAGTACTTC	CASSFRGSYEQYF
TRBV30	TRBJ2-2	NA	NA	TGTGCCTGGAGTGTCCTAGCGAGGGGGACCGGGGAGCTGTTTTTT	CAWSVLARGTGELFF
TRBV18	TRBJ2-1	TRBD2	NA	TGTGCCAGCTCACCTGGGACTAGCGGGAGGGCCAATGAGCAGTTCTTC	CASSPGTSGRANEQFF
TRBV30	TRBJ2-3	NA	NA	TGTGCCTGGAGCCGCGGTGGGGGTACAGATACGCAGTATTTT	CAWSRGGGTDTQYF
TRBV27	TRBJ1-2	TRBD1	NA	TGTGCCAGCAGTAAGGACAGGACCTATGGCTACACCTTC	CASSKDRTYGYTF
TRBV19	TRBJ2-3	TRBD2	NA	TGTGCCAGTACCCGGGGGGGGTTTGCAGATACGCAGTATTTT	CASTRGGFADTQYF
TRBV5-1	TRBJ2-3	TRBD2	NA	TGCGCCAGCAGCTTGACTAGCGGGAGTGGAGATACGCAGTATTTT	CASSLTSGSGDTQYF
TRBV19	TRBJ2-3	TRBD2	NA	TGTGCCAGTAGTCTACGTCCAGGGACTAGCTCTGCCACAGATACGCAGTATTTT	CASSLRPGTSSATDTQYF
TRBV7-2	TRBJ2-7	TRBD2	NA	TGTGCCAGCAGCTTAGTAGCCGCGGGAGGGGTCTACGAGCAGTACTTC	CASSLVAAGGVYEQYF
TRBV28	TRBJ1-5	TRBD1	NA	TGTGCCAGCAGCCGACAGGGGGCTCGGAGCAATCAGCCCCAGCATTTT	CASSRQGARSNQPQHF
TRBV5-1	TRBJ1-2	TRBD1	NA	TGCGCCAGCAGCTCCACCCCGGACAGGGCTTACTATGGCTACACCTTC	CASSSTPDRAYYGYTF
TRBV29-1	TRBJ1-4	NA	few	TGCAGCTTCCGCGGGACTAACGAAAAACTGTTTTTT	CSFRGTNEKLFF
TRBV6-6	TRBJ1-4	NA	NA	TGTGCCAGCAGTTACTCGAAGTACGGGGATGAAAAACTGTTTTTT	CASSYSKYGDEKLFF
TRBV5-4	TRBJ1-2	TRBD1	NA	TGTGCCAGCAGCTTGGCCCAGGGGGCAGATGGCTACACCTTC	CASSLAQGADGYTF
TRBV7-9	TRBJ2-5	TRBD1	NA	TGTGCCAGCAGCGGAACAGGGGGCTTGGAGACCCAGTACTTC	CASSGTGGLETQYF
TRBV18	TRBJ2-5	NA	few	TGTGCCAGCTCACCGGGCTACCAAGAGACCCAGTACTTC	CASSPGYQETQYF
TRBV5-1	TRBJ2-3	NA	NA	TGCGCCAGCATGAACCCTAGCGCGAGCACAGATACGCAGTATTTT	CASMNPSASTDTQYF
TRBV4-3	TRBJ2-7	TRBD2	NA	TGCGCCAGCAGCCGCGATAGCGGGACCTCCTACGAGCAGTACTTC	CASSRDSGTSYEQYF
TRBV11-1	TRBJ2-1	TRBD2	NA	TGTGCCAGCAGCCCCATGGGGACTAGCTCTTACAATGAGCAGTTCTTC	CASSPMGTSSYNEQFF
TRBV6-6	TRBJ2-2	NA	NA	TGTGCCAGCAGTTACACCGGGACTTACACCGGGGAGCTGTTTTTT	CASSYTGTYTGELFF
TRBV5-6	TRBJ2-2	NA	NA	TGTGCCAGCAGCTTGTTTAGGATCGCGAACACCGGGGAGCTGTTTTTT	CASSLFRIANTGELFF
TRBV29-1	TRBJ2-2	TRBD2	NA	TGCAGCGCCGGGACTATGAACACCGGGGAGCTGTTTTTT	CSAGTMNTGELFF
TRBV5-7	TRBJ2-7	TRBD1	NA	TGTGCCAGCAGCCAACTAAGAACTGGACAGGCGTACGAGCAGTACTTC	CASSQLRTGQAYEQYF
TRBV30	TRBJ2-1	NA	once	TGTGCCTGGGGTCGGGTGTACAATGAGCAGTTCTTC	CAWGRVYNEQFF
TRBV6-4	TRBJ2-5	TRBD2	NA	TGTGCCAGCAGTGAGGGGACTAGCGGGACCGAGACCCAGTACTTC	CASSEGTSGTETQYF